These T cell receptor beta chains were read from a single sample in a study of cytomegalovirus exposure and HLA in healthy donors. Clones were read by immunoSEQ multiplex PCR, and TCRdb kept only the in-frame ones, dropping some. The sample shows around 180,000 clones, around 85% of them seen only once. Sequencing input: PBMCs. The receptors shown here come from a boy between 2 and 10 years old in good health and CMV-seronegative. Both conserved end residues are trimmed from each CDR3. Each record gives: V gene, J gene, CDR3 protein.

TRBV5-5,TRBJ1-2,ASSLVQGIVIDYGYT
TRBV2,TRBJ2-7,ASRAGEREGDLY
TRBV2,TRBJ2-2,ASKKNGEYTGELF
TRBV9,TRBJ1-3,ASSVGGTGNTIY
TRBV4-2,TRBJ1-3,ASSRIPPGGNTIY
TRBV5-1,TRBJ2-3,ASSSGGSSTDTQY
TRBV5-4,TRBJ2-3,ASSRSQGLDTQY
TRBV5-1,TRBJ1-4,ASSLGASQGVFATNEKLF
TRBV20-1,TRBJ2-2,SAAQDGELF
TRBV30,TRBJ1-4,AWSARQGNEKLF
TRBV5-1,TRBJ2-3,ASSPGIRTGGVGDTQY
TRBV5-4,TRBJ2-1,ASSPGEQYNEQF
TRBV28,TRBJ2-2,ASEGLAGELF
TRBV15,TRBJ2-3,ATSRPGFTDTQY
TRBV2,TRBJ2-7,ASIRQGTSYEQY
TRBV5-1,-,ASSLAGSSHEQY
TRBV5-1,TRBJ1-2,ASSLWSGQGGLNYGYT
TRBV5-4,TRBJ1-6,ASSLDLLNSPLH
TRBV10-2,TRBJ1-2,ASKPELLIGGYT
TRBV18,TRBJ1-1,ASSPDRAGREAF
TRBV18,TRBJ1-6,ASSPDDRGSSPLH
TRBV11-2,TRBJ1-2,ASSPVVTNYGYT
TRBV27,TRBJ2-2,ASSLRQVPTGELF
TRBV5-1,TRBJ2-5,ASSLTSVGETQY
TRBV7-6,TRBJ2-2,ASTQKAGRAGELF